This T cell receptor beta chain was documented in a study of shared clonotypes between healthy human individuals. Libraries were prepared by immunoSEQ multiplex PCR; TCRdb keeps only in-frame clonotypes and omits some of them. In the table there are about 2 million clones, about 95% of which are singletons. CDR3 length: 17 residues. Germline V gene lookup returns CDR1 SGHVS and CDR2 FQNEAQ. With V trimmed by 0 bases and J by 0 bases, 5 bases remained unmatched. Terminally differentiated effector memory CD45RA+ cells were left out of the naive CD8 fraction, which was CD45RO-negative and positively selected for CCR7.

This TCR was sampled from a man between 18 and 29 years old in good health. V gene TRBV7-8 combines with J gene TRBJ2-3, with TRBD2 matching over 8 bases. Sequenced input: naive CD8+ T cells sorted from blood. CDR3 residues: CASSLAPGLGSTDTQYF. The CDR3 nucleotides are TGTGCCAGCAGCTTAGCGCCGGGACTAGGTAGCACAGATACGCAGTATTTT.